This entry describes one TCR beta chain. Its recognized antigen is unknown. The sample holds no much larger clone one base away, and base qualities are not on file. This sample stems from a study of cytomegalovirus exposure and HLA in healthy donors (dated by TCRdb to 2016 to 2017). In the study overall: An earlier analysis of 550 to 700 of the donors reported approximately 300 Gb of sequence data and 117 million unique TCR beta sequences from approximately 180 million T cells. Among some 410 genotyped donors of the cohort, an average of roughly 230,000 unique TCR beta nucleotide sequences was sequenced per donor, of which about 18% were non-productive. The study was designed to test whether signatures of past pathogen exposure could be identified by cataloging public T cell receptors. Both class I and class II loci were covered by HLA typing, at four-digit resolution. A separate validation cohort of about 110 different subjects was used in addition to the roughly 640-subject first cohort. To study patterns of TCR occurrence, a later analysis re-analyzed previously published TCR beta repertoires from under 750 donors and added high-resolution HLA genotyping. All discovery cohort repertoires had been generated using a single sequencing platform. An earlier analysis of 500 to 650 of the donors applied high-throughput TCR beta sequencing to assess whether each TCR beta V gene segment acted as functional or pseudogenic. Genome-wide SNP genotypes for about 65% of the 666 donors were used in a later genetic analysis, which treated that subset as a discovery cohort. Of the roughly 400 genotyped donors, less than 85% were placed in the genetic ancestry cluster associated with self-reported Caucasian donors. Donor age, sex, ethnicity and CMV serostatus were collected together with the repertoire data. The number of typed donors differed by locus: 629-630 for A, B, C, DRB1 and DQB1; 500 to 550 for DQA1; 600 to 610 for DPA1; and roughly 470 for DPB1. To predict cytomegalovirus infection status, the study combined high-throughput TCR immunosequencing, statistical association of individual TCRs with disease status, and machine learning. Four or five DR-DQ haplotypes were handled as single units for association and clustering because linkage in the cohort was strong. Roughly 300 gigabases of sequencing data and approximately 85 million unique TCR sequences were included in an early release covering over 600 HLA-typed donors. Using immunosequencing, the study profiled T cell repertoires from 500 to 800 subjects and related those repertoires to cytomegalovirus serostatus. The later analysis used no new phenotypic data to find candidate immune exposures, relying instead on TCR beta sequences and their occurrence across donors.

Receptor amplification or capture employed the immunoSEQ multiplex PCR assay. A mixture of 60 forward primers for TCR Vbeta segments and 13 reverse primers for TCR Jbeta segments was used in the multiplex PCR. The CDR3 region of rearranged TCR beta genes was amplified from genomic DNA by a multiplex PCR assay. The amplified TCR beta libraries were sequenced on the Illumina HiSeq System as 87-base-pair reads. As for the original processing: A later analysis counted tens of millions of unique TCR beta chains across the 500 to 850 repertoires, and roughly 11 million of these chains were shared by at least two donors. A nearest-neighbor algorithm error-corrected the raw reads and collapsed the reads into unique sequences, merging closely related sequences to remove PCR and sequencing errors. V, D and J gene segments were assigned by aligning CDR3 sequences to IMGT reference sequences. For a sequence to be retained, a match of at least six nucleotides was required to both a V gene segment and a J gene segment. Rearrangements were classified as productive when the CDR3 lacked stop codons and remained in frame with V and J, and all other rearrangements were classified as non-productive. CDR3 was defined by IMGT convention, running from the second conserved V-encoded cysteine to the conserved J-encoded phenylalanine. The earlier analysis of about 500 of the donors excluded sequences that lacked an unambiguous match to a single V gene segment. An earlier analysis of several hundred of the donors called V segments functional above 56.7% productive rearrangements and segregating when the between-donor standard deviation exceeded 5%. A statistical classification framework was developed to diagnose cytomegalovirus status using the catalog of TCR beta chain sequences. In a later analysis, TCR nucleotide sequences were compared against IMGT/GENE-DB human TR gene sequences so that V and J genes could be assigned. In a later analysis, CDR3 sequences and most-parsimonious VDJ recombination scenarios were assigned using the TCRdist pipeline. In a later analysis, each TCR beta chain was defined by its CDR3 amino acid sequence together with its V-gene family, and reads without a unique V-gene family were excluded. To address suspected cross-contamination and a sequencing artifact, a later analysis removed several hundred highly shared, low-generation-probability nucleotide sequences. In a later analysis, a clonal expansion index was calculated for each public chain from normalized within-repertoire ranks of inferred template counts. In a later analysis, generation probabilities were computed using a VDJ recombination model fitted to out-of-frame rearrangements, and the results were checked against IGoR. A later analysis scored TCR-TCR, TCR-HLA and TCR-CMV co-occurrence with hypergeometric tests, applying a repertoire-size bias correction to TCR pairs. False discovery rates were estimated in a later analysis by permuting HLA or CMV assignments 20 times. In a later analysis, co-occurring TCRs were grouped using DBSCAN, and TCRdist sequence similarity was added for clustering within HLA-allele-positive subsets. Repertoires with fewer than 30,000 or more than 120,000 public chains, plus five repertoires with anomalous nucleotide sharing, were excluded from co-occurrence clustering. Not all clones reach the TCRdb copy of this immuneACCESS table, which keeps in-frame sequences only. Checked studies attribute under half of the gap to unresolved V genes and leave the rest unexplained. Clone size and the V and J calls come from that table; the DNA yielded D and trimming. For this sample there are about 77,000 clones; 75% to 85% appear just once. Roughly 3.5% of the sample comes from the top ten.

Summary of the overall study and its limitations: Linkage disequilibrium might explain the correlated functional status among segregating V segments, but an unknown experimental factor could not be excluded. Most TCR sequences were observed very rarely across donors, whereas some public TCRs were present in many individuals. Because counts were too low, 15 or so rarely observed V segments, including chromosome 9 orphons, were excluded from the earlier analysis of a few hundred of the donors. A group of highly shared sequence variants was considered likely to be a technical artifact of the sequencing pipeline. Because HLA typing was missing for some donors at each locus, association tests included only the typed subset. In a later analysis, HLA-associated TCR beta chains were found to be more clonally expanded and to have lower generation probabilities than equally common non-associated chains. For the cohort, immune exposure information was limited to CMV serostatus. According to a later analysis, parvovirus B19, influenza, CMV and Epstein-Barr virus appeared linked to several top co-occurrence clusters. According to the authors, the approach could potentially be generalized to other disease states and immunological phenotypes. Most CMV-associated TCR beta chains appeared to be HLA-restricted in a later analysis, and the HLA associations seemed to be driven largely by CMV exposure. The 87-base-pair reads could not distinguish some IMGT-functional V segments, including TRBV6-2 and TRBV6-3, so those segments were excluded. Presence/absence analyses assumed roughly uniform sequencing depth across donors, an assumption that may not hold. Only TCR beta chains were sequenced in this cohort, and the absence of alpha or paired-chain data limited detectable features. A further reported finding was that TCR beta sequences accurately predicted the HLA-A and HLA-B alleles for most subjects in the first cohort. A later genetic analysis associated a missense DCLRE1C variant with V-gene and J-gene trimming of TCR beta chains, and an independent cohort replicated the association. In vitro tests confirmed that three of the cytomegalovirus-associated TCR beta chains recognize cytomegalovirus antigens. Broadly in line with IMGT annotations, most TCR beta V segments showed up in productive rearrangements about 87% or about 30% of the time in an earlier analysis of several hundred of the donors. In both the original and validation cohorts, the classifier was reported to diagnose cytomegalovirus status with high specificity and sensitivity. Strong co-occurrence of HLA alleles, especially DR and DQ, made assigning TCR associations to individual alleles difficult. In a later analysis, some 18,000 TCR beta sequences were associated with specific HLA alleles at a false discovery rate of 0.05. A total of 164 TCR beta chains were listed by the study as associated with cytomegalovirus. Compared with the 666-donor mean, donors in an Asian-associated ancestry cluster had fewer N-insertions in productive TCRs, according to a later genetic analysis. In a later analysis, TCR association rates were found to vary across HLA loci, with the most associated TCRs seen for DRB1 alleles and the fewest for HLA-C alleles.

Trimming leaves V shorter by 7 bases and J shorter by 8 bases, with the junction holding 13 bases beyond the gene matches. CDR1 GTSNPN and CDR2 SVGIG are derived from the germline V gene (reference sequence). CDR3 length: 14 amino acids, cysteine to phenylalanine. Only the CDR3 region is kept as DNA, spanning 42 bases read in frame from base 1. The cohort consisted of hundreds of healthy bone marrow donors. At the time of sampling, all cohort members were nominally healthy, though unrecorded immune exposures were likely present. The donor tested CMV seronegative and was one of the 352 seronegative cohort members. A peripheral blood sample was provided by each donor, and peripheral blood mononuclear cells were used for TCR beta sequencing. The Qiagen DNeasy Blood Extraction Kit was used to extract genomic DNA from the blood cell samples.

The TCR comes from a man aged 40-49 years in good health and CMV-seronegative. The rearranged segments are TRBV30 and TRBJ1-1; 10 bases in between match TRBD1. The sequencing input was PBMCs. The nucleotide sequence is TGTGCCTCGGCCGTGGGGACAGGGGAGTCGGAAGCTTTCTTT. This encodes CASAVGTGESEAFF.